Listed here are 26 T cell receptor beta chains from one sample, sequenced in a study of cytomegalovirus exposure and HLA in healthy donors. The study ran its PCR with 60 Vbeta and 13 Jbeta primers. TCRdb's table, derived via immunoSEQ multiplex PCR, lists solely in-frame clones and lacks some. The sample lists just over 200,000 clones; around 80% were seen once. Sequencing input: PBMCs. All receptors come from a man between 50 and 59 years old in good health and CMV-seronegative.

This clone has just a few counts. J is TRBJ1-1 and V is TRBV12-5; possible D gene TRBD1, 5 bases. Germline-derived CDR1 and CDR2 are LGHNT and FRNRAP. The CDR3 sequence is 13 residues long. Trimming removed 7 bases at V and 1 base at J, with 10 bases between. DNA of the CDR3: TGTGCTAGTGCCCTCACAGGGAACACTGAAGCTTTCTTT. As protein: CASALTGNTEAFF.

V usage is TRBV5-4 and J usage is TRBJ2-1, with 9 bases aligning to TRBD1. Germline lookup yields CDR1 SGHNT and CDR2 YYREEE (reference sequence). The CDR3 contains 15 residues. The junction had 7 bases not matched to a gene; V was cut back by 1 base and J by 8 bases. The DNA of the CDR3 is TGTGCCAGCAGCTTGAGACAGGGGGATCGGGATGAGCAGTTCTTC. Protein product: CASSLRQGDRDEQFF.

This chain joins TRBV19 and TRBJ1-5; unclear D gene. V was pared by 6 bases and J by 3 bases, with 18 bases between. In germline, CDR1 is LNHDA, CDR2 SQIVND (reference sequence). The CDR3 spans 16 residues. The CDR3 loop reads CASRRGTGSNNQPQHF. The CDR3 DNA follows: TGTGCCAGTAGACGGGGTACCGGCTCGAACAATCAGCCCCAGCATTTT.

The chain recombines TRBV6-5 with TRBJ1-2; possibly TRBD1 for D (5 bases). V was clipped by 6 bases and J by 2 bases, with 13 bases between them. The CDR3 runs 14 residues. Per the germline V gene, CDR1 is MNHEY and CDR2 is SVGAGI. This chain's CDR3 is CASRNSGGNYGYTF. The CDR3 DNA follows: TGTGCCAGCAGGAACTCGGGGGGGAACTATGGCTACACCTTC.

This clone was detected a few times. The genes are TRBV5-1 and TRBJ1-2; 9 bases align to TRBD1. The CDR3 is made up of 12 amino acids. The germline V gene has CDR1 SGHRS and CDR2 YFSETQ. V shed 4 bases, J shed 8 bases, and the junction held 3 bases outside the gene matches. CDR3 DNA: TGCGCCAGCAGCGGGGACAGGGACGGCTACACCTTC. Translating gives CASSGDRDGYTF.

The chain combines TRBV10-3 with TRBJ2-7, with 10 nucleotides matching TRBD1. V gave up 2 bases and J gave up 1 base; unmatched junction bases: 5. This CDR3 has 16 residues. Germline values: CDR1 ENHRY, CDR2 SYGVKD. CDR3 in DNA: TGTGCCATCAGTGAGACCGGGACAGGGGTGTCCTACGAGCAGTACTTC. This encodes CAISETGTGVSYEQYF.

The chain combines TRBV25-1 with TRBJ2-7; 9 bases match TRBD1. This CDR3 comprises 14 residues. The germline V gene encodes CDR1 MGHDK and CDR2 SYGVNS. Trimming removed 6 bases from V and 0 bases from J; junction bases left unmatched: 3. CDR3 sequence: CASRGTGSSYEQYF. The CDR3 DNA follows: TGTGCCAGCAGGGGGACAGGGAGCTCCTACGAGCAGTACTTC.

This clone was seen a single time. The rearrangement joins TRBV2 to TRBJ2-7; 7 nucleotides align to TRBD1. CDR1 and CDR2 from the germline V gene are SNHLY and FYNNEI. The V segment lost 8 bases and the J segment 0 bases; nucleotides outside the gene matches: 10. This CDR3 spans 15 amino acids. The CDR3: CASSALGQDSYEQYF. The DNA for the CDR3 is TGTGCCAGCTCCGCTCTCGGACAGGACTCCTACGAGCAGTACTTC.

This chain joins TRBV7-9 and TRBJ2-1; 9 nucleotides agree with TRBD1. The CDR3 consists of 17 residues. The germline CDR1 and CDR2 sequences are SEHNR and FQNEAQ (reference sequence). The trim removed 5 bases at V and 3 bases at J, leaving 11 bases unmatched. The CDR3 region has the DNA TGTGCCAGCAGCCCCGAACAGGGGGCGGTTTTCTACAATGAGCAGTTCTTC. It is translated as CASSPEQGAVFYNEQFF.

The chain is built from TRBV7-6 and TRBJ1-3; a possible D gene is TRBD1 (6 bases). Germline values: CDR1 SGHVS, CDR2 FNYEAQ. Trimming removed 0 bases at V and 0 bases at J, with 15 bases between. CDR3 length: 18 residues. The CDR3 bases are TGTGCCAGCAGCTTAGCTTCGCGGGGGCTAAGCTCTGGAAACACCATATATTTT. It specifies CASSLASRGLSSGNTIYF.

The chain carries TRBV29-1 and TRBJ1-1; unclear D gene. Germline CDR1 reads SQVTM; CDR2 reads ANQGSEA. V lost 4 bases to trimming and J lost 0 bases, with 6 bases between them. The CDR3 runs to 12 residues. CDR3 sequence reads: CSVALMNTEAFF. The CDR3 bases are TGCAGCGTTGCACTGATGAACACTGAAGCTTTCTTT.

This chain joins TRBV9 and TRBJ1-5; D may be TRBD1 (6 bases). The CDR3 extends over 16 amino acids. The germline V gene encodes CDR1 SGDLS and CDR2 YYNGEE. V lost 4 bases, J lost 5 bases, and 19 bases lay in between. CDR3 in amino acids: CASSTSGTLGDQPQHF. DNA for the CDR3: TGTGCCAGCAGCACCTCCGGGACATTGGGGGATCAGCCCCAGCATTTT. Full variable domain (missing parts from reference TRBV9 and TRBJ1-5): DSGVTQTPKHLITATGQRVTLRCSPRSGDLSVYWYQQSLDQGLQFLIQYYNGEERAKGNILERFSAQQFPDLHSELNLSSLELGDSALYFCASSTSGTLGDQPQHFGDGTRLSIL.

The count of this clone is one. DNA for the CDR3: TGTGCCAGCAGTTTAGCAGTATATGGCTACACCTTC. Translating gives CASSLAVYGYTF. This chain uses TRBV28 with TRBJ1-2; D remains unclear. V gave up 2 bases and J gave up 5 bases, with 6 bases separating them. The CDR3 is made up of 12 amino acids. CDR1 and CDR2 from the germline V gene are MDHEN and SYDVKM.

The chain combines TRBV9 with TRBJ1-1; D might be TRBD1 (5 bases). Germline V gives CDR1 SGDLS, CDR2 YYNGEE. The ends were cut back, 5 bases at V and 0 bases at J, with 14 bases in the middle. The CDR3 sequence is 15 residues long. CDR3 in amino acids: CASSRTTALNTEAFF. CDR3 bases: TGTGCCAGCAGTCGGACAACAGCCCTGAACACTGAAGCTTTCTTT.

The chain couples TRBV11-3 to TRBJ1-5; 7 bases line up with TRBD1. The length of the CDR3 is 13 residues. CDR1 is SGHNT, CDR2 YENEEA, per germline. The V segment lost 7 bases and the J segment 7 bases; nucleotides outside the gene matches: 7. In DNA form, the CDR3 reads TGTGCCAGCAACTACAGGGGAGCGCAGCCCCAGCATTTT. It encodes CASNYRGAQPQHF.

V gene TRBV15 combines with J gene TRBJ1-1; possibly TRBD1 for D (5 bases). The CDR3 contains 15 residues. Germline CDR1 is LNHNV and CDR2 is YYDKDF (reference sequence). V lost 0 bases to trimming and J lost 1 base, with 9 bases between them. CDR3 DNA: TGTGCCACCAGCAGAGATCGACAGACGAACACTGAAGCTTTCTTT. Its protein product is CATSRDRQTNTEAFF.

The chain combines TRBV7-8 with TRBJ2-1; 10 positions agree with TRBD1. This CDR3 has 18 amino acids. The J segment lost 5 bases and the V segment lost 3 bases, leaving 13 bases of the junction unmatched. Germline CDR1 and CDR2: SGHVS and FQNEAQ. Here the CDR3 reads CASSLIPISGTGDNEQFF. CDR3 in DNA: TGTGCCAGCAGCTTGATCCCGATCTCCGGGACAGGGGACAATGAGCAGTTCTTC.

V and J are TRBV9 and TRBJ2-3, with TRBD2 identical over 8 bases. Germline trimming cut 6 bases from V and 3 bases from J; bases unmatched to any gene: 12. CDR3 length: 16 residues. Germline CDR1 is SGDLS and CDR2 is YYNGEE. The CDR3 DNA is TGTGCCAGCACCAAAAGACCAGCGGGAGAAACAGATACGCAGTATTTT. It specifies CASTKRPAGETDTQYF.

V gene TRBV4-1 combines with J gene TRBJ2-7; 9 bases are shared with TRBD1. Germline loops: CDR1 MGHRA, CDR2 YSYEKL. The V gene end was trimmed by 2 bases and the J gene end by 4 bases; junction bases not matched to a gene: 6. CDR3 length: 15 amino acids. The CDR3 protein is CASSQNRGPSYEQYF. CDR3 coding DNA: TGCGCCAGCAGCCAAAACAGGGGGCCATCATACGAGCAGTACTTC.

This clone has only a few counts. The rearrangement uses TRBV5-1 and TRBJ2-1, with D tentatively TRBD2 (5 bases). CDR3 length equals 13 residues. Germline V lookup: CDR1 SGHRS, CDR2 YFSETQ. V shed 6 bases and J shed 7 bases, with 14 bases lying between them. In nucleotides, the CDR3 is TGCGCCAGCACAGGAGAGGGCCTAAATGAGCAGTTCTTC. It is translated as CASTGEGLNEQFF.

CDR3 amino acids: CASRIQTNYGYTF. In nucleotides, the CDR3 is TGTGCCAGCAGGATCCAGACTAACTATGGCTACACCTTC. The chain links TRBV28 to TRBJ1-2; D unclear. This CDR3 spans 13 amino acids. Per the germline V gene, CDR1 is MDHEN and CDR2 is SYDVKM. Trimming shortened V by 6 bases and J by 0 bases, and 8 bases separated the two germline ends.

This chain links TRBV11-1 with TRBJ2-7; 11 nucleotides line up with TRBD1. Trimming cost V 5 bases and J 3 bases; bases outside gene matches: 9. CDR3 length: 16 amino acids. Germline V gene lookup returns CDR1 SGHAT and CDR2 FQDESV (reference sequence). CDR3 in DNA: TGTGCCAGCAGCCCTCCGGGACAGGGGGTAGTCTACGAGCAGTACTTC. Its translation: CASSPPGQGVVYEQYF.

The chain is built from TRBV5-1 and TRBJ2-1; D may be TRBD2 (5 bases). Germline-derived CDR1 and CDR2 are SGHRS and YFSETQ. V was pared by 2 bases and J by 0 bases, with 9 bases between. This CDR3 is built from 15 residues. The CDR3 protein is CASSLAVSSYNEQFF. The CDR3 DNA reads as TGCGCCAGCAGCTTAGCGGTGAGCTCCTACAATGAGCAGTTCTTC.

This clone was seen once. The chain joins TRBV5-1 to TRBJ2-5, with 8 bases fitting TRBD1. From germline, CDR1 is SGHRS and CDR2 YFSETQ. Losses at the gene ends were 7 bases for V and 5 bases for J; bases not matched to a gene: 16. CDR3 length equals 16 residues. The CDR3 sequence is CASGKTGGSSGETQYF. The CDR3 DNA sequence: TGCGCCAGCGGAAAAACAGGGGGAAGTTCGGGTGAGACCCAGTACTTC. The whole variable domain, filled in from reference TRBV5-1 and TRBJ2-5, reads KAGVTQTPRYLIKTRGQQVTLSCSPISGHRSVSWYQQTPGQGLQFLFEYFSETQRNKGNFPGRFSGRQFSNSRSEMNVSTLELGDSALYLCASGKTGGSSGETQYFGPGTRLLVL.

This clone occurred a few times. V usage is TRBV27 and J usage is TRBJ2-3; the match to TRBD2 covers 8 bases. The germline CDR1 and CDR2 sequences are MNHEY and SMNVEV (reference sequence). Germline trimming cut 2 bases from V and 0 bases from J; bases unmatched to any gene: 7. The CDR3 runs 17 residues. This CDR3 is CASSLLGPSGSTDTQYF. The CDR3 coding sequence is TGTGCCAGCAGTTTACTAGGGCCTAGCGGGAGCACAGATACGCAGTATTTT.

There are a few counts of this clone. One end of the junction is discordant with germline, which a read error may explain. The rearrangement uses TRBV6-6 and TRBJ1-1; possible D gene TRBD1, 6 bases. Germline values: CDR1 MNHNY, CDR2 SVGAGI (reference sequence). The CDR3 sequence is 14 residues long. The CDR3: CASSQYTGNAEAFF. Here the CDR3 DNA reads TGTGCCAGCAGTCAATACACAGGGAACGCTGAAGCTTTCTTT.